A single sample is the source of the 27 T cell receptor beta chains below, sequenced in a study of blood T cell repertoires in COVID-19. The assay was immunoSEQ multiplex PCR, and TCRdb's table has in-frame clones only and misses some. Of roughly 56,000 clones in the sample, approximately 86% were seen once. Sequenced material: peripheral blood. These receptors were obtained from a human donor in a cohort sampled during active COVID-19.

The chain uses TRBV4-2 and TRBJ2-1, with 8 nucleotides matching TRBD2. Trimming removed 0 bases from V and 5 bases from J; junction bases left unmatched: 9. Germline V lookup: CDR1 LGHNA, CDR2 YNFKEQ. The CDR3 contains 17 residues. The chain's CDR3 is CASSQDGGGRPHNEQFF. Written as DNA, the CDR3 is TGTGCCAGCAGCCAAGATGGAGGCGGGAGGCCCCACAATGAGCAGTTCTTC.

In this sample, this clone turned up a few times. The CDR3 sequence: CASSLNRVDGYTF. CDR3 DNA sequence: TGTGCCAGCAGCTTGAACAGGGTAGATGGCTACACCTTC. The chain uses TRBV5-8 and TRBJ1-2; weak D call: TRBD1 (6 bases). Germline CDR1 and CDR2: SGHTS and YDEGEE. V was pared by 1 base and J by 6 bases, with 10 bases between. This CDR3 comprises 13 residues.

The chain combines TRBV10-2 with TRBJ2-4, with D tentatively TRBD2 (7 bases). The CDR3 consists of 19 residues. V dropped 5 bases and J dropped 3 bases, with 26 bases sitting between them. Germline V gives CDR1 WSHSY, CDR2 SAAADI. CDR3 nucleotide sequence: TGCGCCAGCAGTAGGGGGGGGCGAAGTGTCGAGCGGGGCAAAAACATTCAGTACTTC. This gives the protein CASSRGGRSVERGKNIQYF.

The chain joins TRBV7-3 to TRBJ1-4, with 8 bases identical to TRBD1. Per germline, CDR1 SGHTA and CDR2 FQGTGA. V lost 5 bases and J lost 8; bases outside the gene matches: 10. The CDR3 is 15 residues long. This chain's CDR3 is CASSLGGTGQEKLFF. As DNA, the CDR3 is TGTGCCAGCAGCCTGGGAGGGACAGGTCAGGAAAAACTGTTTTTT.

V and J are TRBV5-1 and TRBJ2-3, with TRBD1 identical over 7 bases. The J segment lost 4 bases and the V segment lost 6 bases, leaving 8 bases of the junction unmatched. The germline V gene encodes CDR1 SGHRS and CDR2 YFSETQ. There are 14 residues in the CDR3. The CDR3 reads CASNDRVRSDTQYF. In DNA, the CDR3 is TGCGCCAGCAACGACAGGGTTCGCTCAGATACGCAGTATTTT.

The chain joins TRBV5-1 to TRBJ2-1; 11 nucleotides line up with TRBD1. Germline-derived CDR1 and CDR2 are SGHRS and YFSETQ. V gave up 5 bases and J gave up 7 bases; unmatched junction bases: 5. This CDR3 region has 14 residues. The CDR3 sequence is CASSWTGGGNEQFF. The CDR3, as DNA: TGCGCCAGCAGTTGGACAGGGGGCGGGAATGAGCAGTTCTTC. The full variable domain, with the rest looked up from reference TRBV5-1 and TRBJ2-1, is KAGVTQTPRYLIKTRGQQVTLSCSPISGHRSVSWYQQTPGQGLQFLFEYFSETQRNKGNFPGRFSGRQFSNSRSEMNVSTLELGDSALYLCASSWTGGGNEQFFGPGTRLTVL.

The CDR3 nucleotides are TGTGCCAGCAGGGGGATGACAGGGGTAAATGGCTACACCTTC. It specifies CASRGMTGVNGYTF. The chain is built from TRBV28 and TRBJ1-2, with TRBD1 matching over 8 bases. There are 14 residues in the CDR3. Germline assignment: CDR1 MDHEN and CDR2 SYDVKM. Trimming cost V 6 bases and J 6 bases; bases outside gene matches: 9.

This clone was counted between two and nine times. The chain uses TRBV5-4 and TRBJ2-7; TRBD2 agrees at 10 bases. J lost 2 bases, V lost 1 base, and 0 bases had no gene match. Germline CDR1 and CDR2: SGHNT and YYREEE (reference sequence). CDR3 length: 14 residues. CDR3 bases: TGTGCCAGCAGCTTGACTAGCGGGACCTACGAGCAGTACTTC. Residues: CASSLTSGTYEQYF.

This chain connects TRBV30 to TRBJ2-7; D is possibly TRBD1 (6 bases). The V and J ends lost 2 bases and 4 bases respectively, with 18 bases between them. Germline CDR1 reads GTSNPN; CDR2 reads SVGIG (reference sequence). The CDR3 is made up of 15 amino acids. The CDR3 sequence: CAWSLKAGDQYEQYF. CDR3 DNA: TGTGCCTGGAGTTTAAAGGCAGGGGATCAATACGAGCAGTACTTC.

This sequence joins TRBV5-4 and TRBJ1-1; D uncertain. V was shortened by 7 bases and J by 3 bases, with 7 bases between the two germline ends. The CDR3 consists of 11 residues. Germline-derived CDR1 and CDR2 are SGHNT and YYREEE (reference sequence). The CDR3: CASGSDTEAFF. The CDR3 coding sequence is TGTGCCAGCGGGAGTGACACTGAAGCTTTCTTT.

This chain joins TRBV3-1 (or the pseudogene TRBV3-2) and TRBJ2-5; D gene uncertain. This CDR3 has 12 residues. V was clipped by 3 bases and J by 7 bases, with 9 bases between them. Per germline, CDR1 LGHDT and CDR2 YNNKEL (reference sequence). The CDR3 protein is CASSQVKPTQYF. The CDR3 DNA is TGTGCCAGCAGCCAGGTAAAGCCGACCCAGTACTTC.

The chain employs TRBV3-1 (or the pseudogene TRBV3-2) and TRBJ2-1, with 7 bases lining up with TRBD2. After removal of 7 bases from V and 8 bases from J, the junction contained 14 bases not matched to a gene. Looked up from germline, CDR1 is LGHDT and CDR2 is YNNKEL (reference sequence). The CDR3 totals 15 residues. The CDR3, as DNA: TGTGCCAGCACCCTCCAGTGGGAGGGCCGGGATGAGCAGTTCTTC. Translation gives CASTLQWEGRDEQFF.

The chain has TRBV13 and TRBJ2-1; D unresolved. The V gene's germline CDR1 is PRHDT and CDR2 FYEKMQ (reference sequence). This CDR3 has 16 amino acids. V was clipped by 2 bases and J by 4 bases, with 15 bases between them. This CDR3 reads CASSLSSLLFYNEQFF. The CDR3, as DNA: TGTGCCAGCAGCTTAAGCTCACTTCTATTTTACAATGAGCAGTTCTTC.

The CDR3 region is CASSRTGTNEKLFF. For the CDR3, the DNA is TGCGCCAGCAGTCGAACAGGGACGAATGAAAAACTGTTTTTT. The rearrangement joins TRBV10-2 to TRBJ1-4; D is possibly TRBD1 (6 bases). The germline V and J ends were trimmed by 5 bases and 5 bases, with 12 bases remaining between them. The germline V gene has CDR1 WSHSY and CDR2 SAAADI. CDR3 length: 14 amino acids.

This clone was detected only a few times. The chain carries TRBV7-9 and TRBJ1-2, with TRBD1 identical over 9 bases. The germline V gene has CDR1 SEHNR and CDR2 FQNEAQ (reference sequence). This CDR3 has 14 residues. Losses at the gene ends were 3 bases for V and 4 bases for J; bases not matched to a gene: 3. The CDR3 nucleotides are TGTGCCAGCAGCTTCGGGACAGGGACCTATGGCTACACCTTC. The encoded protein is CASSFGTGTYGYTF.

The V and J genes are TRBV25-1 and TRBJ2-3, with D possibly being TRBD2 (6 bases). V lost 7 bases to trimming and J lost 1 base, with 9 bases between them. The length of the CDR3 is 13 residues. Per the germline V gene, CDR1 is MGHDK and CDR2 is SYGVNS. The CDR3 is CASNGRGTDTQYF. DNA of the CDR3: TGTGCCAGCAACGGGAGAGGCACAGATACGCAGTATTTT. Combining the CDR3 with reference TRBV25-1 and TRBJ2-3 gives the whole variable domain EADIYQTPRYLVIGTGKKITLECSQTMGHDKMYWYQQDPGMELHLIHYSYGVNSTEKGDLSSESTVSRIRTEHFPLTLESARPSHTSQYLCASNGRGTDTQYFGPGTRLTVL.

This chain connects TRBV5-5 to TRBJ2-3; weak D call: TRBD1 (5 bases). Trimming cost V 2 bases and J 1 base, with 17 bases left between them. The V gene's germline CDR1 is SGHKS and CDR2 YYEKEE (reference sequence). The CDR3 consists of 17 residues. The CDR3 loop is CASSFFVQGTRTDTQYF. CDR3 DNA sequence: TGTGCCAGCAGCTTCTTCGTGCAGGGAACCCGCACAGATACGCAGTATTTT.

The rearrangement joins TRBV28 to TRBJ2-7, with D perhaps TRBD2 (6 bases). The V gene lost 7 bases and the J gene lost 0 bases, with 7 bases spanning the gap. The germline gives CDR1 MDHEN, CDR2 SYDVKM. This CDR3 has 12 residues. The DNA for the CDR3 is TGTGCCAGCACGCGGGGCTCCTACGAGCAGTACTTC. Its translation: CASTRGSYEQYF. Looking up the rest from reference TRBV28 and TRBJ2-7 gives the full variable domain: DVKVTQSSRYLVKRTGEKVFLECVQDMDHENMFWYRQDPGLGLRLIYFSYDVKMKEKGDIPEGYSVSREKKERFSLILESASTNQTSMYLCASTRGSYEQYFGPGTRLTVT.

In this sample, this clone turned up a few times. The V and J genes are TRBV15 and TRBJ2-3; D gene ambiguous. CDR1 is LNHNV and CDR2 is YYDKDF in the germline V gene (reference sequence). The length of the CDR3 is 12 residues. Trimming cost V 5 bases and J 5 bases, with 8 bases left between them. CDR3 nucleotide sequence: TGTGCCACCAGCGTCGGTGGAGATACGCAGTATTTT. This translates into CATSVGGDTQYF.

The chain is built from TRBV19 and TRBJ2-3; possibly TRBD2 for D (5 bases). Trimming took 5 bases from V and 1 from J, leaving 16 bases between them. Per germline, CDR1 LNHDA and CDR2 SQIVND (reference sequence). The CDR3 length is 16 residues. The CDR3 DNA reads as TGTGCCAGTAGTTACCGACCGGGGATGGGCACAGATACGCAGTATTTT. Translated, it gives CASSYRPGMGTDTQYF.

The rearrangement uses TRBV21-1 and TRBJ2-7; the table assigns TRBD1, which was not confirmed against the DNA. TRBV21-1 is given as a pseudogene. This CDR3 region has 16 residues. CDR3 protein: CASSMSLGHSSYEQYF. The CDR3 nucleotides are TGTGCCAGCAGCATGAGCTTGGGACACAGCTCCTACGAGCAGTACTTC.

The CDR3 DNA is TGTGCCAGCAGCTTACGACTAGCGGGAGGTAACAATGAGCAGTTCTTC. Protein product: CASSLRLAGGNNEQFF. V usage is TRBV7-3 and J usage is TRBJ2-1; 13 positions match TRBD2. Germline V CDR1 and CDR2: SGHTA, FQGTGA. Trimming cost V 2 bases and J 5 bases; bases outside gene matches: 3. This CDR3 comprises 16 residues.

The chain employs TRBV6-2 or TRBV6-3 and TRBJ1-3, with 7 bases matching TRBD1. This CDR3 has 14 residues. The V segment lost 5 bases and the J segment 6 bases; nucleotides outside the gene matches: 7. CDR1 and CDR2 (germline): MNHEY, SVGEGT. The CDR3 sequence is CASSTRDSKNTIYF. The CDR3 coding sequence is TGTGCCAGCAGTACCCGGGACAGCAAAAACACCATATATTTT.

The chain has TRBV27 and TRBJ2-1; 14 bases fit TRBD2. Trimming at V came to 2 bases and at J to 9 bases, leaving 9 bases not matched to a gene. CDR3 length equals 17 residues. The germline V gene encodes CDR1 MNHEY and CDR2 SMNVEV (reference sequence). CDR3 protein: CASSLTPRLAGGVEQFF. The CDR3 coding sequence is TGTGCCAGCAGTTTAACGCCGAGACTAGCGGGAGGGGTTGAGCAGTTCTTC.

V is TRBV6-2 or TRBV6-3 and J is TRBJ2-7, with D possibly being TRBD1 (5 bases). From germline, CDR1 is MNHEY and CDR2 SVGEGT. Trimming took 2 bases from V and 4 from J, leaving 33 bases between them. The CDR3 contains 21 residues. This CDR3 is CASSYLGHLPQVSYRYYEQYF. CDR3 nucleotide sequence: TGTGCCAGCAGTTACCTTGGACACCTACCTCAGGTATCATATCGTTATTACGAGCAGTACTTC.

The chain combines TRBV2 with TRBJ2-1, with TRBD2 identical over 9 bases. Germline V gives CDR1 SNHLY, CDR2 FYNNEI. The CDR3 length is 15 residues. The V gene end was trimmed by 5 bases and the J gene end by 9 bases; junction bases not matched to a gene: 11. The CDR3 DNA is TGTGCCAGCAGTTTACTAGCGGGCGGGTTGGGTGAGCAGTTCTTC. Encoded protein: CASSLLAGGLGEQFF.

The rearrangement joins TRBV6-4 to TRBJ2-1; 10 nucleotides match TRBD1. The V and J ends lost 0 bases and 7 bases, in that order; junction bases with no gene match: 3. This CDR3 has 15 residues. Germline V gene lookup returns CDR1 MRHNA and CDR2 SNTAGT. The CDR3 is CASSDSGTGANEQFF. DNA for the CDR3: TGTGCCAGCAGTGACTCGGGGACAGGGGCGAATGAGCAGTTCTTC.